Listed below are T cell receptor beta chains from one sample, sequenced in a study of siplizumab effects on memory and regulatory T cells. Sequencing used immunoSEQ multiplex PCR; TCRdb keeps in-frame clones, though not all of them. The sample consists of roughly 97,000 clones, approximately 93% of them appearing once. Sample: Tregs sorted from blood. Source of these receptors: a human donor in good health. Both conserved end residues are part of each CDR3. D genes are given only for firm matches. Clone size is not always given. Where it is, it says once, few, many or a class for expanded clones.

TRBD1	TRBJ1-5	TRBV19	15	NA	CASSMLGQGRQPQHF	TGTGCCAGTAGTATGTTGGGACAGGGTCGACAGCCCCAGCATTTT
NA	TRBJ2-7	TRBV6-5	14	once	CASSSIRQLYEQYF	TGTGCCAGCAGTTCCATCAGACAGCTCTACGAGCAGTACTTC
NA	TRBJ1-5	TRBV30	13	medium-sized	CAWSGTSNQPQHF	TGTGCCTGGAGTGGGACATCCAATCAGCCCCAGCATTTT
NA	TRBJ2-3	TRBV30	11	NA	CAYQSTDTQYF	TGTGCCTACCAGAGCACAGATACGCAGTATTTT
NA	TRBJ1-1	TRBV6-5	11	few	CASSSMAEAFF	TGTGCCAGCAGTTCCATGGCTGAAGCTTTCTTT
TRBD1	TRBJ2-1	TRBV9	15	once	CASSVVPYNRGEQFF	TGTGCCAGCAGCGTAGTCCCATACAACAGGGGTGAGCAGTTCTTC
NA	TRBJ2-5	TRBV2	13	NA	CASSDGNSETQYF	TGTGCCAGCAGTGACGGTAATTCGGAGACCCAGTACTTC
NA	TRBJ2-3	TRBV9	14	NA	CASSWRPSTDTQYF	TGTGCCAGCAGTTGGCGGCCTAGCACAGATACGCAGTATTTT
NA	TRBJ1-1	TRBV29-1	14	NA	CSAQKGTGNTEAFF	TGCAGCGCCCAGAAAGGGACGGGGAACACTGAAGCTTTCTTT
TRBD1	TRBJ1-6	TRBV10-2	15	NA	CASSVTDRGLSPLHF	TGCGCCAGCAGTGTGACGGACAGGGGGCTTTCACCCCTCCACTTT
NA	TRBJ2-1	TRBV2	16	NA	CASTPRWSGSNNEQFF	TGTGCCAGCACCCCTAGGTGGAGCGGCAGTAACAATGAGCAGTTCTTC
TRBD1	TRBJ1-6	TRBV5-6	16	NA	CASSLGQGLPNSPLHF	TGTGCCAGCAGCTTGGGACAGGGTTTGCCTAATTCACCCCTCCACTTT
NA	TRBJ1-4	TRBV7-9	15	NA	CASSLPTVTNEKLFF	TGTGCCAGCAGCTTACCGACAGTAACTAATGAAAAACTGTTTTTT
NA	TRBJ1-2	TRBV19	13	NA	CASSPVGRHGYTF	TGTGCCAGTAGTCCGGTCGGGAGGCATGGCTACACCTTC
NA	TRBJ2-1	TRBV14	13	NA	CASRRLGANEQFF	TGTGCCAGCAGGCGACTAGGGGCCAATGAGCAGTTCTTC
TRBD1	TRBJ1-2	TRBV2	19	NA	CASSERSIPWTGGGFGYTF	TGTGCCAGCAGTGAACGGAGTATCCCTTGGACAGGGGGCGGCTTTGGCTACACCTTC
TRBD2	TRBJ2-7	TRBV7-9	15	NA	CASSPPGLAFYEQYF	TGTGCCAGCAGCCCGCCGGGACTAGCGTTTTACGAGCAGTACTTC
TRBD1	TRBJ1-1	TRBV19	15	NA	CASSNTGGVYTEAFF	TGTGCCAGTAGTAACACAGGGGGCGTGTACACTGAAGCTTTCTTT
TRBD2	TRBJ2-2	TRBV6-1	13	NA	CASRGGGTGELFF	TGTGCCAGCAGGGGCGGGGGCACCGGGGAGCTGTTTTTT
TRBD1	TRBJ2-7	TRBV6-5	14	NA	CASKNQGALSEQYF	TGTGCCAGCAAAAACCAGGGGGCGCTGAGCGAGCAGTACTTC
NA	TRBJ2-7	TRBV7-2	18	NA	CASSLVGLGPRNLYEQYF	TGTGCCAGCAGCTTAGTAGGTCTTGGACCGAGGAACTTGTACGAGCAGTACTTC
NA	TRBJ1-5	TRBV5-3	12	once	CARSSSSQPQHF	TGTGCCAGAAGCTCCTCATCCCAGCCCCAGCATTTT
NA	TRBJ1-4	TRBV7-2	11	NA	CASSLSEKLFF	TGTGCCAGCAGCTTAAGTGAAAAACTGTTTTTT
NA	TRBJ1-2	TRBV5-1	15	NA	CASSRSPNSRDGYTF	TGCGCCAGCAGCCGCTCACCAAACAGTCGTGATGGCTACACCTTC
NA	TRBJ2-7	TRBV6-1	13	NA	CASSWDHTYEQYF	TGTGCCAGCAGTTGGGACCACACCTACGAGCAGTACTTC
NA	TRBJ1-1	TRBV5-4	15	NA	CASSSQVGGTTEAFF	TGTGCCAGCAGCTCCCAAGTTGGGGGAACCACTGAAGCTTTCTTT
NA	TRBJ2-2	TRBV9	14	few	CASSVELVAGELFF	TGTGCCAGCAGCGTAGAGTTGGTGGCCGGGGAGCTGTTTTTT
TRBD2	TRBJ2-5	TRBV29-1	13	NA	CSVPLAGGETQYF	TGCAGCGTCCCCCTAGCGGGAGGCGAGACCCAGTACTTC
TRBD1	TRBJ2-7	TRBV5-1	14	NA	CASRRTGGEYEQYF	TGCGCCAGCAGAAGGACAGGGGGCGAGTACGAGCAGTACTTC
TRBD2	TRBJ2-3	TRBV11-2	18	once	CASSLARLAGRPTDTQYF	TGTGCCAGCAGCTTAGCCCGACTAGCGGGGCGACCCACAGATACGCAGTATTTT
NA	TRBJ1-1	TRBV30	13	NA	CARDTQMGTEAFF	TGTGCCAGGGACACCCAAATGGGAACTGAAGCTTTCTTT
NA	TRBJ2-1	TRBV10-1	13	NA	CASSDAPRSEQFF	TGCGCCAGCAGTGATGCCCCTCGGAGTGAGCAGTTCTTC
NA	TRBJ1-5	TRBV20-1	11	NA	CSARAGGPQHF	TGCAGTGCTAGGGCGGGGGGGCCCCAGCATTTT